Listed here are 4 T cell receptor beta chains from one sample, sequenced in a study of blood T cells in healthy people across ages. Primers used in a second PCR of roughly 6 to 12 cycles were a sample-barcoded 5' primer and a J-beta primer mix. TCRdb reanalysed the 5' RACE reads using MiXCR and keeps one entry per CDR3 protein. The sample includes more than 650,000 distinct CDR3 sequences, over 20% of them seen just once. Sequenced input: blood. The receptors stem from a man between 65 and 85 years old in good health.

This clonotype has just a few counts. This rearrangement joins TRBV9 to TRBJ2-3; D is possibly TRBD1 or TRBD2 (5 bases each). Trimming left V 7 bases short and J 0 bases short, with 15 bases between. The CDR3 contains 15 residues. In germline, CDR1 is SGDLS, CDR2 YYNGEE. Here the CDR3 reads CASGTGTTSTDTQYF. For the CDR3, the DNA is TGTGCCAGCGGCACCGGGACCACTAGCACAGATACGCAGTATTTT.

This rearrangement joins TRBV27 to TRBJ2-5; TRBD2 agrees at 9 bases. The end of the DNA is better explained by TRBJ2-1, so the J call may be wrong. This CDR3 is built from 15 residues. Germline CDR1 is MNHEY and CDR2 is SMNVEV (reference sequence). The CDR3 DNA sequence: TGTGCCAGCAGTTCGACCCCCGGGACTAGCTATGAGCAGTTCTTC. Translating it yields CASSSTPGTSYEQFF.

This clonotype has just a few counts. The chain joins TRBV4-1 to TRBJ2-6; D not certain. The CDR3 runs 16 residues. Germline V gene sequence: CDR1 MGHRA, CDR2 YSYEKL. With 1 base removed from V and 1 base from J, the gap between germline ends came to 8 bases. This chain's CDR3 is CASSQGLTSGANVLTF. DNA for the CDR3: TGCGCCAGCAGCCAAGGTTTGACATCTGGGGCCAACGTCCTGACTTTC.

This clonotype was observed a few times. The chain has TRBV11-2 and TRBJ1-2, with D possibly being TRBD1 (6 bases). The CDR3 is 15 residues long. The V gene's germline CDR1 is SGHAT and CDR2 FQNNGV. V was clipped by 3 bases and J by 0 bases, with 11 bases between them. CDR3 sequence: CASSLTTGSNYGYTF. The DNA for the CDR3 is TGTGCCAGCAGCTTGACGACAGGATCTAACTATGGCTACACCTTC.